These 10 T cell receptor beta chains were all obtained from the same sample, sequenced in a study of T-cell memory formation after mild COVID-19. One entry per CDR3 protein results from TCRdb running MiXCR on the 5' RACE reads. Among a few hundred thousand distinct CDR3 sequences listed, approximately 14% were seen once. Input material: PBMCs or a T cell subset sorted from them (not recorded which). Receptors were obtained from a man younger than 35 who had mild COVID-19 (a few samples of this study predate the infection). Cell type and time point are not known.

This clonotype has only a few counts. V gene TRBV20-1 combines with J gene TRBJ2-7, with D perhaps TRBD2 (6 bases). CDR3 length: 13 amino acids. Germline V lookup: CDR1 DFQATT, CDR2 SNEGSKA (reference sequence). The germline V and J ends were trimmed by 6 bases and 6 bases, with 18 bases remaining between them. The CDR3 coding sequence is TGCAGTGCCGCGGGCCAGGGACTTGGCGAGCAGTACTTC. Translation gives CSAAGQGLGEQYF.

The chain joins TRBV11-2 to TRBJ1-2; the D is unclear. CDR3 length: 14 residues. Germline-derived CDR1 and CDR2 are SGHAT and FQNNGV. V lost 0 bases and J 8 bases, leaving 13 bases between the germline ends. CDR3 DNA sequence: TGTGCCAGCAGCTTAGAGAGGAGGACTTTCGGCTACACCTTC. It is translated as CASSLERRTFGYTF.

In this sample, this clonotype turned up many times. The chain couples TRBV5-6 to TRBJ1-1, with D possibly being TRBD1 (5 bases). There are 11 residues in the CDR3. Trimming pared 4 bases from V and 8 bases from J, leaving 9 bases between. In germline, CDR1 is SGHDT, CDR2 YYEEEE. CDR3 loop: CASSAGTEAFF. The CDR3 DNA reads as TGTGCCAGCAGCGCCGGGACGGAAGCTTTCTTT.

This clonotype turned up a few times. The chain links TRBV4-1 to TRBJ2-1; TRBD2 matches at 10 bases. The V and J ends lost 4 bases and 3 bases, in that order; junction bases with no gene match: 6. Germline-derived CDR1 and CDR2 are MGHRA and YSYEKL. The CDR3 is made up of 16 amino acids. The CDR3 protein is CASSRGASGSYNEQFF. In DNA, the CDR3 is TGCGCCAGCAGCCGAGGTGCTAGCGGGAGCTACAATGAGCAGTTCTTC.

This clonotype was picked up a small number of times. The CDR3 is CASSSDRGRANYGYTF. CDR3 coding DNA: TGTGCCAGCAGTTCGGACAGGGGGCGCGCCAACTATGGCTACACCTTC. The chain has TRBV7-2 and TRBJ1-2, with 11 bases fitting TRBD1. The trim removed 6 bases at V and 2 bases at J, leaving 8 bases unmatched. The CDR3 loop spans 16 amino acids. Germline lookup yields CDR1 SGHTA and CDR2 FQGNSA. The variable domain in full, completed from reference TRBV7-2 and TRBJ1-2, reads GAGVSQSPSNKVTEKGKDVELRCDPISGHTALYWYRQSLGQGLEFLIYFQGNSAPDKSGLPSDRFSAERTGGSVSTLTIQRTQQEDSAVYLCASSSDRGRANYGYTFGSGTRLTVV.

This clonotype was recorded many times. This sequence joins TRBV7-8 and TRBJ2-3; 7 bases fit TRBD1. The CDR3 extends over 21 amino acids. V gave up 2 bases and J gave up 2 bases; unmatched junction bases: 22. In germline, CDR1 is SGHVS, CDR2 FQNEAQ. The CDR3 region has the DNA TGTGCCAGCAGCTTACCGATCCCCGGGACGCCCGGGACAGTCTACACAGATACGCAGTATTTT. Amino acid sequence: CASSLPIPGTPGTVYTDTQYF.

The CDR3 sequence: CASSLAVGRAVREQYF. CDR3 coding DNA: TGTGCCAGCAGCTTAGCTGTCGGGAGGGCCGTGCGGGAGCAGTACTTC. The chain uses TRBV7-2 and TRBJ2-7; TRBD2 matches 8 bases. The V and J ends lost 0 bases and 7 bases, in that order; junction bases with no gene match: 11. Germline CDR1 reads SGHTA; CDR2 reads FQGNSA. This CDR3 spans 16 amino acids.

This clonotype has only a few counts. The V and J genes are TRBV7-3 and TRBJ2-7; 9 bases align to TRBD2. The CDR3 spans 15 residues. The ends lost 5 bases at V and 2 bases at J; junction bases unmatched: 7. Germline loops: CDR1 SGHTA, CDR2 FQGTGA. CDR3 region: CASSRHSGGPYEQYF. In DNA form, the CDR3 reads TGTGCCAGCAGCCGCCACAGCGGGGGGCCCTACGAGCAGTACTTC.

This clonotype was counted only a few times. The chain is built from TRBV24-1 and TRBJ2-2; D gene uncertain. CDR1 and CDR2 from the germline V gene are KGHDR and SFDVKD. V was shortened by 0 bases and J by 7 bases, with 5 bases between the two germline ends. This CDR3 is 13 amino acids long. This CDR3 reads CATSDLSGGELFF. CDR3 in DNA: TGTGCCACCAGTGATTTGTCAGGCGGGGAGCTGTTTTTT.

This chain joins TRBV20-1 and TRBJ2-5; 8 bases are shared with TRBD2. Germline trimming cut 0 bases from V and 4 bases from J; bases unmatched to any gene: 7. This CDR3 is built from 15 residues. Germline-derived CDR1 and CDR2 are DFQATT and SNEGSKA (reference sequence). CDR3 loop: CSARDGTSILETQYF. CDR3 bases: TGCAGTGCTAGAGATGGGACTAGTATTTTAGAGACCCAGTACTTC.